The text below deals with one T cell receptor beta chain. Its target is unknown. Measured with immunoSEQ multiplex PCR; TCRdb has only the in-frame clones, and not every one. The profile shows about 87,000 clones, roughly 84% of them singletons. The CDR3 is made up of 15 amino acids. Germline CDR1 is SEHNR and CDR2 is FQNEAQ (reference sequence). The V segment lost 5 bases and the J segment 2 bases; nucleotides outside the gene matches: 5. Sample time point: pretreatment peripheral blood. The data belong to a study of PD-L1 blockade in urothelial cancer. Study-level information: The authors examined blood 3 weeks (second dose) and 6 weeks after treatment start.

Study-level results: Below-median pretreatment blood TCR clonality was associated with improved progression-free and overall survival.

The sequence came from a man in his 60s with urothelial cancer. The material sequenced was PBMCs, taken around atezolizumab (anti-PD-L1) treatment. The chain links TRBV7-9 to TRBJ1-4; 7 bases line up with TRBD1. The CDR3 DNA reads TGTGCCAGCAGCCCAGAACAGGGGACTAATGAAAAACTGTTTTTT. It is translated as CASSPEQGTNEKLFF.